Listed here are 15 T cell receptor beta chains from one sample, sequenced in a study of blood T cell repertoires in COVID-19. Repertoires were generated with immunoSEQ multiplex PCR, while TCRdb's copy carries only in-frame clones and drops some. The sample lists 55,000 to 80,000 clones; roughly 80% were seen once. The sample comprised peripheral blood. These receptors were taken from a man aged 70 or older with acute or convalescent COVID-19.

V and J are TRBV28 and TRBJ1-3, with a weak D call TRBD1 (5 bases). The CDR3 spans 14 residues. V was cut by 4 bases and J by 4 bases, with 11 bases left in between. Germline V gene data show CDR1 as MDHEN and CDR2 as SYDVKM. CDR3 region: CASSSGGMGNTIYF. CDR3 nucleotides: TGTGCCAGCAGTTCGGGGGGAATGGGAAACACCATATATTTT.

CDR3 bases: TGTGCCAGCAGCTCAACAGGGGGTGATAGCAATCAGCCCCAGCATTTT. It encodes CASSSTGGDSNQPQHF. V usage is TRBV5-5 and J usage is TRBJ1-5, with 8 nucleotides matching TRBD1. This CDR3 is 16 amino acids long. The V and J ends lost 3 bases and 0 bases, in that order; junction bases with no gene match: 5. CDR1 and CDR2 from the germline V gene are SGHKS and YYEKEE (reference sequence).

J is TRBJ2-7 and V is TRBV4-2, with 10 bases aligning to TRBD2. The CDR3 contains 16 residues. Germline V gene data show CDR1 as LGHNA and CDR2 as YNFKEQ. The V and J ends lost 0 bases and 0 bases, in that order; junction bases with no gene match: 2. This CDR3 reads CASSQEASGSSYEQYF. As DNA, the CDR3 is TGTGCCAGCAGCCAAGAAGCTAGCGGGAGCTCCTACGAGCAGTACTTC.

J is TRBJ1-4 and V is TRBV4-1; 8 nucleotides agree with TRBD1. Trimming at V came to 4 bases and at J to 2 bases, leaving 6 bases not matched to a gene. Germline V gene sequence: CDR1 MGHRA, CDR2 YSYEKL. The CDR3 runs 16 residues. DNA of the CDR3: TGCGCCAGCAGCCGCGGACAGGGCCCGACTAATGAAAAACTGTTTTTT. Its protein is CASSRGQGPTNEKLFF.

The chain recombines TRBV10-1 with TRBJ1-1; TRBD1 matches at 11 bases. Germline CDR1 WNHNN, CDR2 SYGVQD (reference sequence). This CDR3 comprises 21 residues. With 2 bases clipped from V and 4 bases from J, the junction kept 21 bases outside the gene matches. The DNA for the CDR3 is TGCGCCAGCAGTGAGGGAGCCTTTAGGACAGGGGGCAAGGGGATGGGCACTGAAGCTTTCTTT. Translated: CASSEGAFRTGGKGMGTEAFF.

The CDR3 here is CASSQDKGAGTSGDPNTGELFF. The DNA of the CDR3 is TGCGCCAGCAGCCAAGATAAGGGGGCCGGGACTAGCGGGGACCCGAACACCGGGGAGCTGTTTTTT. The chain joins TRBV4-3 to TRBJ2-2, with 13 bases lining up with TRBD2. V lost 0 bases, J lost 0 bases, and 13 bases stayed unmatched. Germline CDR1 LGHNA, CDR2 YSLEER. The CDR3 contains 22 residues.

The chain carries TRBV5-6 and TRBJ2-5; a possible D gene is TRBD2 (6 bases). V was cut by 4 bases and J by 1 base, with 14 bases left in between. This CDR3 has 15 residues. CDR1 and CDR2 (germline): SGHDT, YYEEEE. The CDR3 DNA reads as TGTGCCAGCAGCGGGCGGGACGTATTCCAAGAGACCCAGTACTTC. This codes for CASSGRDVFQETQYF.

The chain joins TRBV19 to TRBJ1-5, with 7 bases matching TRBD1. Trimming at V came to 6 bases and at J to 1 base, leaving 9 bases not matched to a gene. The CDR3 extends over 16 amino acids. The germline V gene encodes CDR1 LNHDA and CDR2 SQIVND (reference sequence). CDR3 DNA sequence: TGTGCCAGTAGATACACAGGGGAGGTAAGCAATCAGCCCCAGCATTTT. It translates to CASRYTGEVSNQPQHF.

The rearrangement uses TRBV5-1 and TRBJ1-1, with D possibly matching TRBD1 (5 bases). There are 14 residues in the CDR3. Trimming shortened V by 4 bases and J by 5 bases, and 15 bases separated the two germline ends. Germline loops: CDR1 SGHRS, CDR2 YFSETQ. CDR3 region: CASSTLGGGTEAFF. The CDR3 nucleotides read TGCGCCAGCAGCACCCTGGGGGGGGGTACTGAAGCTTTCTTT. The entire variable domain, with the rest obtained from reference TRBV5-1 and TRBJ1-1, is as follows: KAGVTQTPRYLIKTRGQQVTLSCSPISGHRSVSWYQQTPGQGLQFLFEYFSETQRNKGNFPGRFSGRQFSNSRSEMNVSTLELGDSALYLCASSTLGGGTEAFFGQGTRLTVV.

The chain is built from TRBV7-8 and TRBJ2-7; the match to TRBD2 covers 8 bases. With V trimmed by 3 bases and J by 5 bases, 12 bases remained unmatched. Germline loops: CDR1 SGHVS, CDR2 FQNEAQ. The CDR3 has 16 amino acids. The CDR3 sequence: CASSFSRSGSSHEQYF. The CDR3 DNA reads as TGTGCCAGCAGCTTTTCGCGCAGCGGGAGCTCACACGAGCAGTACTTC.

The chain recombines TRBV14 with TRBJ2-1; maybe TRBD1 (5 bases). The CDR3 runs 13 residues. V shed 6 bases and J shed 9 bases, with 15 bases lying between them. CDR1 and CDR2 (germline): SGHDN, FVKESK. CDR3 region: CASSRYRYGEQFF. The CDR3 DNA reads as TGTGCCAGCAGTCGATACAGGTATGGTGAGCAGTTCTTC.

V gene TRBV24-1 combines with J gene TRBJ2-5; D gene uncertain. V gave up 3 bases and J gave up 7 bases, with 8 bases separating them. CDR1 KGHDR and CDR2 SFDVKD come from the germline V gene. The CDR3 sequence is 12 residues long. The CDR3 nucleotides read TGTGCCACCAGTGATGAGGTCGGGACCCAGTACTTC. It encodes CATSDEVGTQYF.

The CDR3: CSVRGTVSTDTQYF. CDR3 DNA sequence: TGCAGCGTCAGGGGGACAGTTAGCACAGATACGCAGTATTTT. The chain has TRBV29-1 and TRBJ2-3; 7 nucleotides match TRBD1. This CDR3 has 14 residues. V was clipped by 6 bases and J by 0 bases; unmatched bases: 6. Germline CDR1 and CDR2: SQVTM and ANQGSEA.

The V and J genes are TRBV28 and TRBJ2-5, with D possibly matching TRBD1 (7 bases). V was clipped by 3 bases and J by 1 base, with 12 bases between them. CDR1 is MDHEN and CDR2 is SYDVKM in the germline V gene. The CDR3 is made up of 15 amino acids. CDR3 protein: CASSFAGGPQETQYF. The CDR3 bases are TGTGCCAGCAGTTTCGCAGGGGGGCCCCAAGAGACCCAGTACTTC.

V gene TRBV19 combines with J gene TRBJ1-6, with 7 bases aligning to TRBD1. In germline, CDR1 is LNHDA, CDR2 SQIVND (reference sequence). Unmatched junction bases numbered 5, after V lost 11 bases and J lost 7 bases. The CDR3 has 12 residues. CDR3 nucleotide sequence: TGTGCCGGGGGGACAGCGAATTCACCCCTCCACTTT. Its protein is CAGGTANSPLHF.